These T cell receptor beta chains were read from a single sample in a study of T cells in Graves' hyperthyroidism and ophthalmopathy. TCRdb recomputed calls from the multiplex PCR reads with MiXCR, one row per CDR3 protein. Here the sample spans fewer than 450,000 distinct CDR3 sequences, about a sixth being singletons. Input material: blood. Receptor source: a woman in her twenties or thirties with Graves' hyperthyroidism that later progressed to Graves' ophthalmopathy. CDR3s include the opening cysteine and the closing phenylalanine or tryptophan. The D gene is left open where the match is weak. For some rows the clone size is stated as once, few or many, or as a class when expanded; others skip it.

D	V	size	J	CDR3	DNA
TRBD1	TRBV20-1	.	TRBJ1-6	CSANDRGLSPLHF	TGCAGTGCTAACGACAGGGGGCTTTCACCCCTCCACTTT
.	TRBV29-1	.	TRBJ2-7	CSVGLLQGPRYEQYF	TGCAGCGTCGGACTACTACAGGGGCCACGGTACGAGCAGTACTTC
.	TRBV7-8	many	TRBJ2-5	CASSLGGVGAPETQYF	TGTGCCAGCAGCTTAGGGGGTGTCGGGGCCCCAGAGACCCAGTACTTC
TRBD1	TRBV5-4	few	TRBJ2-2	CASSWDRASTGELFF	TGTGCCAGCAGCTGGGACAGGGCGAGCACCGGGGAGCTGTTTTTT
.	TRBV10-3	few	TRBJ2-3	CAISERGAQDTQYF	TGTGCCATCAGTGAGCGCGGGGCGCAAGATACGCAGTATTTT
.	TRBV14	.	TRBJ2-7	CASSVIGGSYEQYF	TGTGCCAGCAGCGTCATCGGGGGATCCTACGAGCAGTACTTC
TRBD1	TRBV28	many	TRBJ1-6	CASRAPGQGFLSPLHF	TGTGCCAGCAGGGCCCCGGGACAGGGCTTTTTGTCACCCCTCCACTTT
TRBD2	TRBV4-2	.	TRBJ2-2	CASSLQPGGAPGELFF	TGTGCCAGCAGCCTCCAACCCGGGGGGGCCCCCGGGGAGCTGTTTTTT
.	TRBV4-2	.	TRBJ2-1	CASSQDIEGYNEQFF	TGTGCCAGCAGCCAAGATATCGAGGGTTACAATGAGCAGTTCTTC
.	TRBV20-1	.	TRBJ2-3	CSARDASSSTDTQYF	TGCAGTGCTAGAGATGCATCTAGTAGCACAGATACGCAGTATTTT
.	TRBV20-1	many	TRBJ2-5	CSATRGNYFQETQYF	TGCAGTGCTACCAGGGGAAATTATTTCCAAGAGACCCAGTACTTC
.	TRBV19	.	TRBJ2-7	CASSISYRDFQYEWQYF	TGTGCCAGTAGTATATCATACCGGGACTTCCAATACGAGTGGCAGTACTTC
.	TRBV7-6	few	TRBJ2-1	CASSLTHAKYNEQFF	TGTGCCAGCAGCTTAACCCATGCAAAATACAATGAGCAGTTCTTC
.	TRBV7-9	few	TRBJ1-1	CASSLFPRGEAFF	TGTGCCAGCAGCTTATTCCCTCGTGGAGAAGCTTTCTTT
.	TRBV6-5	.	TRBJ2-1	CASSYPGAGSNEQFF	TGTGCCAGCAGTTATCCTGGGGCGGGAAGCAATGAGCAGTTCTTC
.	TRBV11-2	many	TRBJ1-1	CASSSTWIEEMNTEAFF	TGTGCCAGCAGTTCGACGTGGATCGAGGAGATGAACACTGAAGCTTTCTTT
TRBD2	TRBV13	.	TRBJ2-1	CASSFRTSGAYNEQFF	TGTGCCAGCAGCTTCCGGACTAGCGGAGCCTACAATGAGCAGTTCTTC
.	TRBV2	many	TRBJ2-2	CASSPMGGNTGELFF	TGTGCCAGCAGTCCGATGGGGGGCAACACCGGGGAGCTGTTTTTT
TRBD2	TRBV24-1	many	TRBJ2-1	CATSDRLGSGGANLMNEQFF	TGTGCCACCAGTGACCGCCTGGGGAGCGGGGGCGCCAATTTGATGAATGAGCAGTTCTTC
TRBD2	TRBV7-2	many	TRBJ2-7	CASSLGSSGNSYEQYF	TGTGCCAGCAGCTTAGGATCTAGCGGGAACTCCTACGAGCAGTACTTC
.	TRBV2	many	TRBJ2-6	CASSEAGQQGANVLTF	TGTGCCAGCAGTGAAGCGGGGCAGCAAGGGGCCAACGTCCTGACTTTC
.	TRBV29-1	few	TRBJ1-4	CSVGDPTEKLFF	TGCAGCGTTGGGGACCCCACTGAAAAACTGTTTTTT
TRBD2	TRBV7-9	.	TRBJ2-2	CASSLEAGGPSTGELFF	TGTGCCAGCAGTTTGGAAGCGGGAGGGCCTTCCACCGGGGAGCTGTTTTTT
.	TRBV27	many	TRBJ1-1	CASSLSEGIRTEAFF	TGTGCCAGCAGTTTATCGGAAGGAATACGGACTGAAGCTTTCTTT
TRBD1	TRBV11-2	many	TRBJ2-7	CASSLEGQGLDEQYF	TGTGCCAGCAGCTTAGAAGGACAGGGTCTAGACGAGCAGTACTTC
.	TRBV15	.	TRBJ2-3	CATSRGGTGTDTQYF	TGTGCCACCAGCAGAGGCGGGACAGGCACAGATACGCAGTATTTT
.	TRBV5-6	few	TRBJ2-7	CASSRVTDYEQYF	TGTGCCAGCAGCCGGGTAACTGACTACGAGCAGTACTTC